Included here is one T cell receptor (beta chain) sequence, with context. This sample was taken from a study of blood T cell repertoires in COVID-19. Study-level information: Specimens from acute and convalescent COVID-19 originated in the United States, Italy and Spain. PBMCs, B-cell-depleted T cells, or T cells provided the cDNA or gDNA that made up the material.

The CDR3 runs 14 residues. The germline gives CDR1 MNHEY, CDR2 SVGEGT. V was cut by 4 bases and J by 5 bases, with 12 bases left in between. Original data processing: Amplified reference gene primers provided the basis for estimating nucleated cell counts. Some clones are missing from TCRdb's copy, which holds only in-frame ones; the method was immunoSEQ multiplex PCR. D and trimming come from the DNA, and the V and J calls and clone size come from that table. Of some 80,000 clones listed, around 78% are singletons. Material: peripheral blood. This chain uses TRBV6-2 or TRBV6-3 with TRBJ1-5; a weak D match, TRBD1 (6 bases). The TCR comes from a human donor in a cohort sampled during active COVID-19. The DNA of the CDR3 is TGTGCCAGCAGTTTCTCAGGGGAACATCAGCCCCAGCATTTT. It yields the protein CASSFSGEHQPQHF.